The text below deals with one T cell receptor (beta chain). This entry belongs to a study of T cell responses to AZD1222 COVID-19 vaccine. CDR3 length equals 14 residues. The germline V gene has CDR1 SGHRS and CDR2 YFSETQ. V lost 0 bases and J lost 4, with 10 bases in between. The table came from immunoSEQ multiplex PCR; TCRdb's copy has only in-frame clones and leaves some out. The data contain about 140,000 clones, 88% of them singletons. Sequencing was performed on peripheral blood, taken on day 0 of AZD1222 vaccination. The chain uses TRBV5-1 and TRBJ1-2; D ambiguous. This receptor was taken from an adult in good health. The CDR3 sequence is CASSLELRIYGYTF. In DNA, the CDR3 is TGCGCCAGCAGCTTGGAGTTACGGATCTATGGCTACACCTTC.